Below, 29 T cell receptor beta chains from the same sample are listed, as sequenced in a study of graft-versus-host responses after intestinal transplantation. Profiling relied on immunoSEQ multiplex PCR, and the TCRdb table lists in-frame clones only, not all of them. The sample shows approximately 82,000 clones, 85% to 95% of them seen only once. These receptors' antigens are unknown. Sequencing was performed on unstimulated CD8+ T cells sorted from spleen or lymph node cells, taken before transplant. All receptors derive from a human donor who was the organ donor for an intestinal transplant.

CDR3 DNA sequence: TGTGCCAGCAGACCCGGGACTGGCGTGCCCGGGGAGCTGTTTTTT. It codes for CASRPGTGVPGELFF. The chain combines TRBV7-6 with TRBJ2-2; a possible D gene is TRBD2 (6 bases). Germline V gene sequence: CDR1 SGHVS, CDR2 FNYEAQ. The CDR3 sequence is 15 residues long. Trimming stripped 6 bases from V and 6 bases from J, with 17 bases between.

V is TRBV13 and J is TRBJ2-3, with 8 bases identical to TRBD1. This CDR3 has 15 amino acids. The ends lost 2 bases at V and 1 base at J; junction bases unmatched: 2. Germline V gene lookup returns CDR1 PRHDT and CDR2 FYEKMQ (reference sequence). This CDR3 reads CASSLPGQGTDTQYF. The CDR3 DNA is TGTGCCAGCAGCTTACCGGGACAGGGCACAGATACGCAGTATTTT.

This sequence joins TRBV4-1 and TRBJ2-1, with 8 nucleotides matching TRBD1. Losses at the gene ends were 3 bases for V and 2 bases for J; bases not matched to a gene: 3. The CDR3 sequence is 15 residues long. Per the germline V gene, CDR1 is MGHRA and CDR2 is YSYEKL. In DNA form, the CDR3 reads TGCGCCAGCAGCCAGGACAGGGCGGCCTACAATGAGCAGTTCTTC. Amino acid sequence: CASSQDRAAYNEQFF.

This clone came up a few times. The gene calls are TRBV5-6 and TRBJ1-5, with D uncertain. The CDR3 has 14 amino acids. The germline V gene encodes CDR1 SGHDT and CDR2 YYEEEE. With 2 bases removed from V and 3 bases from J, the gap between germline ends came to 9 bases. The DNA for the CDR3 is TGTGCCAGCAGCTTCTGGGCAGTCAATCAGCCCCAGCATTTT. It yields the protein CASSFWAVNQPQHF.

The chain employs TRBV5-6 and TRBJ2-7; perhaps TRBD1 as D (6 bases). With 5 bases removed from V and 6 bases from J, the gap between germline ends came to 21 bases. The CDR3 is 15 residues long. CDR1 and CDR2 from the germline V gene are SGHDT and YYEEEE. The CDR3 DNA follows: TGTGCCAGCAGTTATAGCCAGACAGGAGAACGCGAGCAGTACTTC. Its protein product is CASSYSQTGEREQYF.

The rearrangement uses TRBV7-6 and TRBJ2-2; D gene uncertain. V was cut by 5 bases and J by 1 base, with 2 bases left in between. There are 12 residues in the CDR3. CDR1 SGHVS and CDR2 FNYEAQ come from the germline V gene. Written as DNA, the CDR3 is TGTGCCAGCAGCCTGAACACCGGGGAGCTGTTTTTT. It is translated as CASSLNTGELFF.

The V call is TRBV9, the J call TRBJ1-1; the match to TRBD1 covers 9 bases. V lost 4 bases and J lost 1; bases outside the gene matches: 5. The CDR3 has 15 amino acids. Germline V CDR1 and CDR2: SGDLS, YYNGEE. The CDR3 loop reads CASSKQGAWNTEAFF. As DNA, the CDR3 is TGTGCCAGCAGCAAACAGGGGGCTTGGAACACTGAAGCTTTCTTT.

The chain employs TRBV9 and TRBJ2-1, with D perhaps matching TRBD1 (5 bases). The CDR3 contains 15 residues. The ends were cut back, 0 bases at V and 5 bases at J, with 12 bases in the middle. Germline CDR1 is SGDLS and CDR2 is YYNGEE. The CDR3 sequence: CASSVEGYWDNEQFF. CDR3 bases: TGTGCCAGCAGCGTAGAGGGGTATTGGGACAATGAGCAGTTCTTC.

The V call is TRBV19, the J call TRBJ2-5, with D possibly matching TRBD2 (5 bases). CDR1 is LNHDA and CDR2 is SQIVND in the germline V gene (reference sequence). This CDR3 region has 15 residues. Trimming removed 0 bases from V and 2 bases from J, with 10 bases in between. The CDR3 region has the DNA TGTGCCAGTAGTATAGATGTAGGACTTCAAGAGACCCAGTACTTC. This gives the protein CASSIDVGLQETQYF.

The J gene is TRBJ2-3, the V gene TRBV6-5, with D hard to call. Trimming removed 5 bases at V and 2 bases at J, with 8 bases between. The CDR3 spans 13 residues. Germline lookup yields CDR1 MNHEY and CDR2 SVGAGI. The CDR3 sequence is CASSPSYTDTQYF. The DNA for the CDR3 is TGTGCCAGCAGTCCGAGCTACACAGATACGCAGTATTTT.

This sequence joins TRBV2 and TRBJ1-4; 11 bases align to TRBD1. CDR3 length: 17 amino acids. Germline V gene data show CDR1 as SNHLY and CDR2 as FYNNEI. The J segment lost 7 bases and the V segment lost 10 bases, leaving 17 bases of the junction unmatched. The DNA of the CDR3 is TGTGCCACCTCTCAGGGGACAGGGGGTTTAGTGGGTGAAAAACTGTTTTTT. Translated: CATSQGTGGLVGEKLFF.

As for this clone: The germline gene is not matched at one end of the junction; a read error may be the cause. Other DNA sequences from this sample encode an identical CDR3 as well. This chain joins TRBV13 and TRBJ2-3; 11 bases line up with TRBD2. Germline CDR1 and CDR2: PRHDT and FYEKMQ (reference sequence). The CDR3 contains 13 residues. The CDR3, as DNA: TGCGCCAGCAGCGCTAGCGGGAGGTATACGCAGTATTTT. Its translation is CASSASGRYTQYF.

The J gene is TRBJ2-1, the V gene TRBV11-1, with D hard to call. CDR1 and CDR2 (germline): SGHAT, FQDESV (reference sequence). The CDR3 has 17 residues. V was trimmed by 1 base and J by 0 bases, leaving 13 bases between them. CDR3 nucleotides: TGTGCCAGCAGCTTAGTCAGCGAACTGAGCTCCTACAATGAGCAGTTCTTC. Encoded protein: CASSLVSELSSYNEQFF.

CDR3 DNA: TGTGCCAGCAGGGGCGGGAGGGCGAGCTCCTACGAGCAGTACTTC. Protein sequence: CASRGGRASSYEQYF. This chain links TRBV28 with TRBJ2-7; TRBD2 aligns across 9 bases. With V trimmed by 6 bases and J by 0 bases, 6 bases remained unmatched. The CDR3 sequence is 15 residues long. Per germline, CDR1 MDHEN and CDR2 SYDVKM.

The V and J genes are TRBV28 and TRBJ2-7; D is unclear. The germline V gene encodes CDR1 MDHEN and CDR2 SYDVKM. The CDR3 contains 16 residues. Trimming took off 7 bases at V and 7 bases at J, with 26 bases between the two ends. This CDR3 reads CASNSMLSEFSREQYF. DNA for the CDR3: TGTGCCAGCAACTCTATGCTATCCGAGTTCTCTCGGGAGCAGTACTTC.

The CDR3, as DNA: TGTGCCAGCAGTGAATCTCCGGCGGCGACCCAGTACTTC. It codes for CASSESPAATQYF. This sequence joins TRBV25-1 and TRBJ2-5; D remains ambiguous. Germline CDR1 MGHDK, CDR2 SYGVNS. The ends were cut back, 1 base at V and 7 bases at J, with 10 bases in the middle. The CDR3 extends over 13 amino acids.

J is TRBJ2-7 and V is TRBV28; D perhaps matches TRBD1 (6 bases). CDR1 and CDR2 from the germline V gene are MDHEN and SYDVKM. V lost 6 bases and J 2 bases, leaving 11 bases between the germline ends. There are 13 residues in the CDR3. This CDR3 reads CASRDSDPYEQYF. The CDR3 nucleotides read TGTGCCAGCAGGGACAGCGACCCCTACGAGCAGTACTTC.

The V gene is TRBV11-2, the J gene TRBJ2-7; 10 nucleotides align to TRBD2. The CDR3 consists of 16 residues. With 5 bases clipped from V and 3 bases from J, the junction kept 10 bases outside the gene matches. From germline, CDR1 is SGHAT and CDR2 FQNNGV. The CDR3 is CASSPLLAGPHYEQYF. The CDR3 DNA reads as TGTGCCAGCAGCCCCCTACTAGCGGGGCCCCACTACGAGCAGTACTTC.

The chain joins TRBV4-2 to TRBJ1-1; D not resolved. Trimming shortened V by 3 bases and J by 1 base, and 9 bases separated the two germline ends. Per germline, CDR1 LGHNA and CDR2 YNFKEQ. The CDR3 sequence is 14 residues long. CDR3 sequence reads: CASSQSAKNTEAFF. CDR3 sequence (DNA): TGTGCCAGCAGCCAGAGCGCCAAGAACACTGAAGCTTTCTTT.

V gene TRBV29-1 combines with J gene TRBJ2-1; 7 nucleotides line up with TRBD2. V lost 0 bases and J lost 1; bases outside the gene matches: 9. This CDR3 is 17 amino acids long. The V gene's germline CDR1 is SQVTM and CDR2 ANQGSEA. The CDR3 region is CSVEDASGPWSYNEQFF. In DNA, the CDR3 is TGCAGCGTTGAAGACGCTAGCGGCCCCTGGTCCTACAATGAGCAGTTCTTC.

The chain carries TRBV28 and TRBJ2-7, with 8 bases lining up with TRBD2. This CDR3 is 14 amino acids long. The V and J ends lost 4 bases and 6 bases, in that order; junction bases with no gene match: 8. Germline V gene sequence: CDR1 MDHEN, CDR2 SYDVKM. The CDR3 coding sequence is TGTGCCAGCAGTTCCCCGGGACTAGTGGGCGAGCAGTACTTC. It codes for CASSSPGLVGEQYF. The full variable domain, with the rest looked up from reference TRBV28 and TRBJ2-7, is DVKVTQSSRYLVKRTGEKVFLECVQDMDHENMFWYRQDPGLGLRLIYFSYDVKMKEKGDIPEGYSVSREKKERFSLILESASTNQTSMYLCASSSPGLVGEQYFGPGTRLTVT.

The CDR3 DNA reads TGCGCCAGCAGCCCAGCCGGGGTTTTCTACGAGCAGTACTTC. Translating it yields CASSPAGVFYEQYF. The rearrangement joins TRBV4-1 to TRBJ2-7; maybe TRBD2 (5 bases). The CDR3 covers 14 residues. The V end was cut by 4 bases, the J end by 3 bases, with 13 bases between. Germline V gene data show CDR1 as MGHRA and CDR2 as YSYEKL.

The chain recombines TRBV9 with TRBJ2-7, with 8 bases identical to TRBD1. V lost 3 bases, J lost 2 bases, and 4 bases stayed unmatched. This CDR3 has 14 amino acids. Germline values: CDR1 SGDLS, CDR2 YYNGEE. The CDR3 sequence: CASSAGTGPYEQYF. The CDR3, as DNA: TGTGCCAGCAGCGCCGGGACAGGCCCCTACGAGCAGTACTTC.

This clone has only one observation. The genes are TRBV6-5 and TRBJ1-2, with TRBD1 as a possible D gene (5 bases). Germline V lookup: CDR1 MNHEY, CDR2 SVGAGI. Trimming shortened V by 5 bases and J by 5 bases, and 12 bases separated the two germline ends. The CDR3 has 13 amino acids. The CDR3: CASSEEGHYGYTF. Here the CDR3 DNA reads TGTGCCAGCAGTGAAGAAGGACATTATGGCTACACCTTC.

This clone is a singleton in its sample. The gene calls are TRBV28 and TRBJ1-2; tentatively, D is TRBD1 (5 bases). Germline lookup yields CDR1 MDHEN and CDR2 SYDVKM. The CDR3 runs 13 residues. The germline V and J ends were trimmed by 4 bases and 8 bases, with 14 bases remaining between them. As DNA, the CDR3 is TGTGCCAGCAGTTGGGGGGAAGGAGGAGGCTACACCTTC. Translated, it gives CASSWGEGGGYTF.

The J gene is TRBJ1-2, the V gene TRBV5-6, with a tentative D call TRBD1 (6 bases). Deletions cut 6 bases from V and 4 bases from J, with 16 bases between. Germline-derived CDR1 and CDR2 are SGHDT and YYEEEE. The CDR3 covers 14 residues. The CDR3 nucleotides read TGTGCCAGCACCTGGACAGCCCAACTCTATGGCTACACCTTC. This gives the protein CASTWTAQLYGYTF.

The chain uses TRBV5-6 and TRBJ1-3, with no clear D. The CDR3 is 17 residues long. Germline assignment: CDR1 SGHDT and CDR2 YYEEEE. V was clipped by 3 bases and J by 4 bases, with 20 bases between them. DNA for the CDR3: TGTGCCAGCAGCTGGAAACCGGGTTCCTGGAGGGGAAACACCATATATTTT. It specifies CASSWKPGSWRGNTIYF.

The chain has TRBV5-1 and TRBJ2-7, with TRBD2 matching over 7 bases. Trimming at V came to 2 bases and at J to 9 bases, leaving 8 bases not matched to a gene. This CDR3 region has 13 residues. Germline loops: CDR1 SGHRS, CDR2 YFSETQ. The CDR3 sequence is CASSLEAGRVQYF. The CDR3 coding sequence is TGCGCCAGCAGCTTAGAAGCGGGGAGGGTGCAGTACTTC.

The chain carries TRBV7-9 and TRBJ2-3; TRBD1 is a possible D gene (6 bases). This CDR3 has 18 residues. In germline, CDR1 is SEHNR, CDR2 FQNEAQ (reference sequence). V was pared by 2 bases and J by 2 bases, with 20 bases between. The CDR3 sequence: CASSLPWAGQGPTDTQYF. The CDR3 DNA reads TGTGCCAGCAGCTTACCGTGGGCAGGGCAGGGGCCCACAGATACGCAGTATTTT.